The rows below give T cell receptor beta chains drawn from one sample of a study of OX40 agonist ivuxolimab in advanced cancers. The table came from immunoSEQ multiplex PCR; TCRdb's copy has only in-frame clones and leaves some out. The sample includes tens of thousands of clones, approximately 92% of them seen just once. The sample was CD4+ or CD8+ T cells sorted from blood, taken in a trial of the OX40 agonist ivuxolimab. The receptors stem from an adult with an advanced solid tumor such as melanoma, head and neck, liver or kidney cancer. Both conserved end residues are part of each CDR3. Fields, in order: clone size, J gene, V gene, D gene, CDR3 protein, CDR3 DNA. The D gene is left open where the match is weak. Clone size is stated in some rows and not others, as once, few, many or a class when expanded.

-,TRBJ2-3,TRBV18,-,CASSPGTGWPGTDTQYF,TGTGCCAGCTCACCAGGGACGGGGTGGCCCGGCACAGATACGCAGTATTTT
medium-sized,TRBJ1-5,TRBV6-4,-,CASSVTGTNQPQHF,TGTGCCAGCAGTGTGACCGGTACCAATCAGCCCCAGCATTTT
-,TRBJ2-1,TRBV29-1,-,CSVVGAGLNEQFF,TGCAGCGTTGTGGGAGCTGGGCTTAATGAGCAGTTCTTC
-,TRBJ2-1,TRBV11-2,-,CASSLEGWREWDEQFF,TGTGCCAGCAGCTTAGAGGGTTGGAGGGAATGGGATGAGCAGTTCTTC
-,TRBJ2-2,TRBV6-5,TRBD1,CASSVTGTGRLFF,TGTGCCAGCAGCGTCACCGGGACAGGGCGTTTGTTTTTT
once,TRBJ1-5,TRBV7-9,-,CASSFSGSDSNQPQHF,TGTGCCAGCAGCTTCTCAGGGTCTGATAGCAATCAGCCCCAGCATTTT
-,TRBJ2-6,TRBV2,-,CASSPGFEFSGANVLTF,TGTGCCAGCAGCCCGGGGTTCGAATTCTCTGGGGCCAACGTCCTGACTTTC
-,TRBJ2-3,TRBV7-6,TRBD2,CASSLARGVAENTDTQYF,TGTGCCAGCAGCTTAGCGCGGGGGGTAGCGGAGAACACAGATACGCAGTATTTT
-,TRBJ1-6,TRBV28,TRBD1,CASSLPSQPGTGRNSPLHF,TGTGCCAGCAGTTTGCCGTCTCAACCCGGGACAGGGCGGAATTCACCCCTCCACTTT
-,TRBJ2-2,TRBV7-3,TRBD1,CASSPRDRGPTGELFF,TGTGCCAGCAGCCCAAGGGACAGGGGCCCCACCGGGGAGCTGTTTTTT
-,TRBJ1-2,TRBV7-9,TRBD1,CASSETGDYNYGYTF,TGTGCCAGCAGCGAGACAGGGGACTATAACTATGGCTACACCTTC
-,TRBJ1-2,TRBV19,-,CAGSIEGGYGYTF,TGTGCCGGAAGTATTGAAGGCGGCTATGGCTACACCTTC
-,TRBJ1-2,TRBV2,-,CASSDPAGAYGYTF,TGTGCCAGCAGTGACCCGGCGGGCGCGTATGGCTACACCTTC
-,TRBJ2-3,TRBV13,TRBD1,CASSTTGGYSTDTQYF,TGTGCCAGCAGCACCACAGGGGGCTATAGCACAGATACGCAGTATTTT
-,TRBJ2-5,TRBV27,TRBD2,CASSLISGALKETQYF,TGTGCCAGCAGTTTAATTAGCGGGGCCCTGAAAGAGACCCAGTACTTC
-,TRBJ2-1,TRBV10-3,TRBD2,CAISESTSGRVKNEQFF,TGTGCCATCAGTGAGTCCACTAGCGGGAGGGTAAAAAATGAGCAGTTCTTC
-,TRBJ2-7,TRBV21-1,-,CASSKSDASGPYEQYF,TGTGCCAGCAGCAAATCAGACGCTAGCGGACCCTACGAGCAGTACTTC
few,TRBJ2-7,TRBV6-4,-,CASRPRSRGEQYF,TGTGCCAGCAGGCCCCGGTCAAGGGGCGAGCAGTACTTC
-,TRBJ2-1,TRBV4-2,TRBD2,CASSQDSSSGYNEQFF,TGTGCCAGCAGCCAAGATTCGTCTAGCGGTTACAATGAGCAGTTCTTC
once,TRBJ1-5,TRBV7-2,-,CASSREGQLNQPQHF,TGTGCCAGCAGCCGAGAAGGACAGCTCAATCAGCCCCAGCATTTT
-,TRBJ2-7,TRBV30,-,CACRGAPNYEQYF,TGTGCCTGCCGGGGAGCCCCCAACTACGAGCAGTACTTC
-,TRBJ1-1,TRBV30,-,CAWGGAEGLGTEAFF,TGTGCCTGGGGGGGTGCGGAGGGTTTGGGCACTGAAGCTTTCTTT
-,TRBJ1-5,TRBV15,-,CATSRDRGVGQPQHF,TGTGCCACCAGCAGAGATAGGGGGGTCGGTCAGCCCCAGCATTTT
-,TRBJ2-7,TRBV13,-,CASSSSYEQYF,TGTGCCAGCAGCTCCTCCTACGAGCAGTACTTC
-,TRBJ2-2,TRBV5-6,-,CASSPGPPNTGELFF,TGTGCCAGCAGCCCGGGACCTCCTAACACCGGGGAGCTGTTTTTT
-,TRBJ2-1,TRBV7-2,-,CASSLARIGNEQFF,TGTGCCAGCAGCTTAGCGCGGATCGGGAATGAGCAGTTCTTC
-,TRBJ2-7,TRBV2,TRBD2,CASRGGGSYEQYF,TGTGCCAGCCGGGGCGGGGGATCCTACGAGCAGTACTTC
-,TRBJ2-3,TRBV4-3,TRBD2,CASSQDLAGGPDTQYF,TGCGCCAGCAGCCAAGATCTAGCGGGGGGGCCAGATACGCAGTATTTT
-,TRBJ2-6,TRBV6-1,-,CASSEEASSSGANVLTF,TGTGCCAGCAGTGAAGAAGCAAGTAGCTCTGGGGCCAACGTCCTGACTTTC
few,TRBJ1-5,TRBV10-3,-,CAISEFSSNQPQHF,TGTGCCATCAGTGAGTTCAGTAGCAATCAGCCCCAGCATTTT
few,TRBJ1-1,TRBV28,-,CASSLLGQPSAEAFF,TGTGCCAGCAGTCTACTAGGACAGCCCAGCGCTGAAGCTTTCTTT
-,TRBJ2-1,TRBV27,TRBD2,CASREGPGAGGRDEQFF,TGTGCCAGCAGAGAAGGCCCGGGAGCGGGGGGGCGGGATGAGCAGTTCTTC
-,TRBJ1-2,TRBV5-5,-,CASSSLVPNYGYTF,TGTGCCAGCAGCTCTCTCGTCCCAAACTATGGCTACACCTTC
many,TRBJ2-3,TRBV27,-,CASSDATDTQYF,TGTGCCAGCAGTGACGCCACGGATACGCAGTATTTT
-,TRBJ1-5,TRBV4-3,-,CASSQDWQPSIINQPQHF,TGCGCCAGCAGCCAAGACTGGCAGCCGTCCATTATCAATCAGCCCCAGCATTTT